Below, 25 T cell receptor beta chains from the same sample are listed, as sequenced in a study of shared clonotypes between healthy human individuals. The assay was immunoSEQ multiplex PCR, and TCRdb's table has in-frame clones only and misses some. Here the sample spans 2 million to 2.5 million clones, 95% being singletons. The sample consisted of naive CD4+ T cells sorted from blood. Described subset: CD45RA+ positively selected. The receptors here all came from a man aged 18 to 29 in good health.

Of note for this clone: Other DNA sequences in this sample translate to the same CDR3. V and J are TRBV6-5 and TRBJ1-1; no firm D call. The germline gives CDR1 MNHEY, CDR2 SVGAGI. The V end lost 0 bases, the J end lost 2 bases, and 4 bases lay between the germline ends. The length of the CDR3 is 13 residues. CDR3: CASSYSENTEAFF. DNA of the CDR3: TGTGCCAGCAGTTACTCCGAAAACACTGAAGCTTTCTTT.

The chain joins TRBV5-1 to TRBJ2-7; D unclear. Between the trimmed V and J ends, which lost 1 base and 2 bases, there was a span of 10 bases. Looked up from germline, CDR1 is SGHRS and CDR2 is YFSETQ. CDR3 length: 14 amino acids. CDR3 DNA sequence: TGCGCCAGCAGCTTGTATATCGGCACCTACGAGCAGTACTTC. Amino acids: CASSLYIGTYEQYF.

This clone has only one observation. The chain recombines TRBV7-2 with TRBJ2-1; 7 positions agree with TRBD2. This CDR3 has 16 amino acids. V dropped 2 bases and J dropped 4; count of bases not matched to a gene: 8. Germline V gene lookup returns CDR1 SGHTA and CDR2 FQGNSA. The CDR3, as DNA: TGTGCCAGCAGCTTATTTCGCGGGAGCCCTTACAATGAGCAGTTCTTC. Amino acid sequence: CASSLFRGSPYNEQFF.

CDR3 bases: TGTGCCAGCAGCAAGGGACAGCCACACGATAATTCACCCCTCCACTTT. This sequence encodes CASSKGQPHDNSPLHF. The chain carries TRBV21-1 and TRBJ1-6; the D call in the table, TRBD1, was not verified against the DNA. TRBV21-1 is annotated as a pseudogene. This CDR3 is built from 16 residues.

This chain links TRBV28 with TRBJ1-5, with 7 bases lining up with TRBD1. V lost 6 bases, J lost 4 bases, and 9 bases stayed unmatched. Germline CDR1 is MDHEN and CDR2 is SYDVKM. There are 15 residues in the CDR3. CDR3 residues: CASSRTGDGNQPQHF. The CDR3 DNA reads TGTGCCAGCAGCCGAACAGGGGATGGAAATCAGCCCCAGCATTTT.

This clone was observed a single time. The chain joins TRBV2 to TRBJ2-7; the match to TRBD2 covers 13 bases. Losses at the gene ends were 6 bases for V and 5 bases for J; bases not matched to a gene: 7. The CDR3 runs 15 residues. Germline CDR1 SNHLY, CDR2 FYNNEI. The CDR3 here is CASRETSGGAHEQYF. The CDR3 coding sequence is TGTGCCAGCAGGGAAACTAGCGGGGGGGCCCACGAGCAGTACTTC.

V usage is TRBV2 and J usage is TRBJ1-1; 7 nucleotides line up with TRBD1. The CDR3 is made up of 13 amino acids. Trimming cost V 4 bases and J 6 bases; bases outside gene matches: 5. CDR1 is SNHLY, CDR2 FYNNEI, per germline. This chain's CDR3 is CASSAQGFAEAFF. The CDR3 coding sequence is TGTGCCAGCAGTGCACAGGGGTTCGCTGAAGCTTTCTTT.

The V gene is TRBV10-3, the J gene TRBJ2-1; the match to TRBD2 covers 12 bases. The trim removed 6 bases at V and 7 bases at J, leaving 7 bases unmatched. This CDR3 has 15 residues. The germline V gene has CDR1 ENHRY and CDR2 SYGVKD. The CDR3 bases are TGTGCCATCAGCCCCGGGCTAGCGGGAGGGAATGAGCAGTTCTTC. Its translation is CAISPGLAGGNEQFF.

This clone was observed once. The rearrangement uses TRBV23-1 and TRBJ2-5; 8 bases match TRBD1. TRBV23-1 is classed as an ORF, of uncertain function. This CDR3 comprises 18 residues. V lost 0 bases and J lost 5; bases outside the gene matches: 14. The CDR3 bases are TGCGCCAGCAGTCAATCTTGGAGGACAGGGTGGGGTGGGGAGACCCAGTACTTC. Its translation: CASSQSWRTGWGGETQYF.

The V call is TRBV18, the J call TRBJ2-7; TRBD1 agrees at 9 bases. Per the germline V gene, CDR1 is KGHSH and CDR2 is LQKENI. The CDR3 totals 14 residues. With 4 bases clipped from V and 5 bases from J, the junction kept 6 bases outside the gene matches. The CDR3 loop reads CASSLGTGNNEQYF. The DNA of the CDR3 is TGTGCCAGCTCACTAGGGACAGGGAATAACGAGCAGTACTTC.

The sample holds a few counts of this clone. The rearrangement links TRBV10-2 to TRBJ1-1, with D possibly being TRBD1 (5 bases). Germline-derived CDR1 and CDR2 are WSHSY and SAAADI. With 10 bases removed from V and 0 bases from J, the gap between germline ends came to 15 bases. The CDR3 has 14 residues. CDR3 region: CATLTDLMNTEAFF. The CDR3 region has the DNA TGCGCCACCTTGACAGACTTAATGAACACTGAAGCTTTCTTT.

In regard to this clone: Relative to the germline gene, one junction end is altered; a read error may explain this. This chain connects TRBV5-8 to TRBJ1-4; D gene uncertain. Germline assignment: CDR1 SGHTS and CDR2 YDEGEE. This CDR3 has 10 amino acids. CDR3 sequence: CASSLVFVDF. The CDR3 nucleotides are TGTGCCAGCAGCTTGGTATTCGTGGATTTT. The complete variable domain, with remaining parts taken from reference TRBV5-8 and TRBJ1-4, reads EAGVTQSPTHLIKTRGQQATLRCSPISGHTSVYWYQQALGLGLQFLLWYDEGEERNRGNFPPRFSGRQFPNYSSELNVNALELEDSALYLCASSLVFVDFGSGTQLSVL.

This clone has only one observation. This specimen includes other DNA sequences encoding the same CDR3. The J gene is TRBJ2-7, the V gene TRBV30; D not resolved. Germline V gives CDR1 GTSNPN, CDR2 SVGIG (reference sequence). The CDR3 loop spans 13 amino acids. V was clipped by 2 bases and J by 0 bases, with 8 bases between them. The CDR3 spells CAWSLGSSYEQYF. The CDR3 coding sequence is TGTGCCTGGAGTCTAGGAAGCTCCTACGAGCAGTACTTC.

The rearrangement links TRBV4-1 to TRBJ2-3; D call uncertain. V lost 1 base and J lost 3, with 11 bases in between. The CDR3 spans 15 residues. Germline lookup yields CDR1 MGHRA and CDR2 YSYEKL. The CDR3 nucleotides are TGCGCCAGCAGCCAAGGGCGAAGTGGAACAGATACGCAGTATTTT. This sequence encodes CASSQGRSGTDTQYF.

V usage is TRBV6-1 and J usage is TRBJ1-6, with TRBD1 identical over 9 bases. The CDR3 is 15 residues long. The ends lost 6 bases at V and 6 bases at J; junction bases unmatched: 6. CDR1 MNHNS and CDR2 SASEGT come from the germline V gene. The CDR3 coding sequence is TGTGCCAGCAGCGGGGACAGGGATCGTAATTCACCCCTCCACTTT. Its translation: CASSGDRDRNSPLHF.

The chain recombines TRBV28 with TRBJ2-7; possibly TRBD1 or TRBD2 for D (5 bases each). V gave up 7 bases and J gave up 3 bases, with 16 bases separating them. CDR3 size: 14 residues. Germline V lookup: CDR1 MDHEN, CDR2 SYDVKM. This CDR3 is CASTALWGYYEQYF. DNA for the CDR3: TGTGCCAGCACAGCCCTCTGGGGGTACTACGAGCAGTACTTC.

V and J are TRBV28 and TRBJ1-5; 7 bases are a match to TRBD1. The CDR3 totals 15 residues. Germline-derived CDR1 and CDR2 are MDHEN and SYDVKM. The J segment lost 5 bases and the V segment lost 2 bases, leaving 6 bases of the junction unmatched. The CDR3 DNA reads TGTGCCAGCAGTTTAACCAGACAGGGACATCAGCCCCAGCATTTT. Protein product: CASSLTRQGHQPQHF.

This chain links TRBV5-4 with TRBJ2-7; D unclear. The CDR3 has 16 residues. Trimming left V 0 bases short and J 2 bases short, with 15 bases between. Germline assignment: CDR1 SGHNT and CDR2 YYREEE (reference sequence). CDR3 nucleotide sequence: TGTGCCAGCAGCTTGGAGTTAGGGCGGAGAGCCTACGAGCAGTACTTC. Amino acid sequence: CASSLELGRRAYEQYF. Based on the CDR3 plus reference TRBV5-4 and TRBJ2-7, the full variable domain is ETGVTQSPTHLIKTRGQQVTLRCSSQSGHNTVSWYQQALGQGPQFIFQYYREEENGRGNFPPRFSGLQFPNYSSELNVNALELDDSALYLCASSLELGRRAYEQYFGPGTRLTVT.

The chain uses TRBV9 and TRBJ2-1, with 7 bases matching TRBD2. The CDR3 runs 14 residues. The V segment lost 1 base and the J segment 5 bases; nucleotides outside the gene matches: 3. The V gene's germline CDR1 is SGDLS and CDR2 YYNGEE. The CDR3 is CASSVSGTNNEQFF. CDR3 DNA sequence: TGTGCCAGCAGCGTAAGCGGGACCAACAATGAGCAGTTCTTC.

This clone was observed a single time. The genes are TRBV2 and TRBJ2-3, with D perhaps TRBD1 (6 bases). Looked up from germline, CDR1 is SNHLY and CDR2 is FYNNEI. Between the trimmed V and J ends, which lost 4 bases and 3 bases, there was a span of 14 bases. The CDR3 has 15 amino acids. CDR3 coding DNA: TGTGCCAGCAGTGCCGGGACACCATCTACAGATACGCAGTATTTT. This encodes CASSAGTPSTDTQYF.

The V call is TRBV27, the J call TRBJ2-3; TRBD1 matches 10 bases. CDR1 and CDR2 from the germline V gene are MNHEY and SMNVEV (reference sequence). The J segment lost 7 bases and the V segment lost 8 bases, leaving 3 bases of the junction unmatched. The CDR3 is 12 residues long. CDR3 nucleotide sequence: TGTGCCAGCGGGACAGGGGCACATACGCAGTATTTT. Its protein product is CASGTGAHTQYF.

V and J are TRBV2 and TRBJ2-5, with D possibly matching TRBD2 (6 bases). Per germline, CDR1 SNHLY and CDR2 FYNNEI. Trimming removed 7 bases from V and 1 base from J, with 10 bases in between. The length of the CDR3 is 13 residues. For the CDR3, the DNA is TGTGCCAGCAATCGCGGGGTCCAAGAGACCCAGTACTTC. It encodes CASNRGVQETQYF. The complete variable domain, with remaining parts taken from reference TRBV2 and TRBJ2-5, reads EPEVTQTPSHQVTQMGQEVILRCVPISNHLYFYWYRQILGQKVEFLVSFYNNEISEKSEIFDDQFSVERPDGSNFTLKIRSTKLEDSAMYFCASNRGVQETQYFGPGTRLLVL.

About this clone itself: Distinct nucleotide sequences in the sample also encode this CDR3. CDR3 in amino acids: CASSRDRSSGNTIYF. The CDR3 DNA reads TGTGCCAGCAGCCGGGACAGGAGCTCTGGAAACACCATATATTTT. The chain recombines TRBV7-2 with TRBJ1-3; 8 bases agree with TRBD1. Germline values: CDR1 SGHTA, CDR2 FQGNSA. After removal of 5 bases from V and 0 bases from J, the junction contained 3 bases not matched to a gene. The CDR3 runs to 15 residues.

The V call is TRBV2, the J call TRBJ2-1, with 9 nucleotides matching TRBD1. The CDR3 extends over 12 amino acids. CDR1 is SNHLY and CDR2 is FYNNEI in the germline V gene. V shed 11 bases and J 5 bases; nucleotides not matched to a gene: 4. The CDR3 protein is CAGGQGHNEQFF. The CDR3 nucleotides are TGTGCCGGGGGACAGGGCCACAATGAGCAGTTCTTC.

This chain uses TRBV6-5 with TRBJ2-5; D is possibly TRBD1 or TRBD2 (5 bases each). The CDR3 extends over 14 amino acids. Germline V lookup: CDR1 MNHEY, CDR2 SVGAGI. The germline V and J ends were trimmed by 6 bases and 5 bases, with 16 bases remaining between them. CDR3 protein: CASSLGRLVETQYF. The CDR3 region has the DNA TGTGCCAGCAGCCTGGGACGGCTTGTTGAGACCCAGTACTTC.